A selection of T cell receptor beta chains follows, all from one sample in a study of T-cell memory formation after mild COVID-19. MiXCR, applied by TCRdb to the 5' RACE reads, yields one record per CDR3 protein. The table has a few hundred thousand distinct CDR3 sequences, 20% to 25% seen once. Sequenced material: PBMCs or a T cell subset sorted from them (not recorded which). All receptors come from a young man who had mild COVID-19 (a few samples of this study predate the infection). Cell type and time point are not known. The CDR3 runs from the conserved cysteine through the conserved F or W. The order of the fields is J gene, V gene, D gene, clone size, CDR3 DNA, CDR3 protein. A D gene is named only where the DNA matches it firmly. The listing skips clone size in some rows; elsewhere it reads once, few, many or a size class.

J gene: TRBJ2-1; V gene: TRBV24-1; D gene: -; clone size: many; CDR3 DNA: TGTGCCACCATGGCGCGGGGACTGAATAATGAGCAGTTCTTC; CDR3 protein: CATMARGLNNEQFF
J gene: TRBJ2-7; V gene: TRBV5-1; D gene: -; clone size: few; CDR3 DNA: TGCGCCAGCAGCTTGGACAGCAACTCCTACGAGCAGTACTTC; CDR3 protein: CASSLDSNSYEQYF
J gene: TRBJ1-5; V gene: TRBV30; D gene: TRBD1; clone size: few; CDR3 DNA: TGTGCCTGGAGTGGGGACAGTAACAATCAGCCCCAGCATTTT; CDR3 protein: CAWSGDSNNQPQHF
J gene: TRBJ1-5; V gene: TRBV2; D gene: -; clone size: -; CDR3 DNA: TGTGCCAGCACTGAGGGTAGCAATCAGCCCCAGCATTTT; CDR3 protein: CASTEGSNQPQHF
J gene: TRBJ2-3; V gene: TRBV7-2; D gene: -; clone size: few; CDR3 DNA: TGTGCCAGCAGCTTAGAAGTTGCGGGGCAAGATACGCAGTATTTT; CDR3 protein: CASSLEVAGQDTQYF
J gene: TRBJ2-3; V gene: TRBV20-1; D gene: -; clone size: -; CDR3 DNA: TGCAGTGCCGAGGCGGGCCGCACAGATACGCAGTATTTT; CDR3 protein: CSAEAGRTDTQYF
J gene: TRBJ2-1; V gene: TRBV28; D gene: TRBD1; clone size: few; CDR3 DNA: TGTGCCAGCAGTTTTAACCCCGGCGACAGGGATCGTGGGAATGAGCAGTTCTTC; CDR3 protein: CASSFNPGDRDRGNEQFF
J gene: TRBJ1-1; V gene: TRBV28; D gene: -; clone size: -; CDR3 DNA: TGTGCCAGCAGCTCCTTTAGGGGACCGAACACTGAAGCTTTCTTT; CDR3 protein: CASSSFRGPNTEAFF
J gene: TRBJ2-5; V gene: TRBV7-9; D gene: -; clone size: many; CDR3 DNA: TGTGCCAGCAGCCCGAGGGACTTACAAGAGACCCAGTACTTC; CDR3 protein: CASSPRDLQETQYF
J gene: TRBJ2-3; V gene: TRBV7-2; D gene: TRBD2; clone size: few; CDR3 DNA: TGTGCCAGCAGTCCTAGCGGGGGGGCTGAAGATACGCAGTATTTT; CDR3 protein: CASSPSGGAEDTQYF
J gene: TRBJ1-5; V gene: TRBV27; D gene: -; clone size: -; CDR3 DNA: TGTGCCAGCAGTCGAAACACCGATAGCAATCAGCCCCAGCATTTT; CDR3 protein: CASSRNTDSNQPQHF
J gene: TRBJ1-2; V gene: TRBV6-5; D gene: -; clone size: -; CDR3 DNA: TGTGCCAGCAGTTACCTGCCAGGGCGGGAGTATGGCTACACCTTC; CDR3 protein: CASSYLPGREYGYTF
J gene: TRBJ2-5; V gene: TRBV5-5; D gene: -; clone size: -; CDR3 DNA: TGTGCCAGCAGCCCGCTATGGGGAGAGACCCAGTACTTC; CDR3 protein: CASSPLWGETQYF
J gene: TRBJ2-5; V gene: TRBV15; D gene: -; clone size: -; CDR3 DNA: TGTGCCACCAGCAGAGATCTGGGGGGTCGGACCCAGTACTTC; CDR3 protein: CATSRDLGGRTQYF
J gene: TRBJ2-3; V gene: TRBV12-3/TRBV12-4; D gene: TRBD2; clone size: -; CDR3 DNA: TGTGCCAGCAGTTTAAGGGCGGGGGGGCCCGGCACAGATACGCAGTATTTT; CDR3 protein: CASSLRAGGPGTDTQYF
J gene: TRBJ1-1; V gene: TRBV6-5; D gene: -; clone size: -; CDR3 DNA: TGTGCCAGCAGTTACGACAGTCACACTGAAGCTTTCTTT; CDR3 protein: CASSYDSHTEAFF
J gene: TRBJ2-1; V gene: TRBV5-1; D gene: -; clone size: few; CDR3 DNA: TGCGCCAGCAGCTTACCATTACACGGGGCCGATGAGCAGTTCTTC; CDR3 protein: CASSLPLHGADEQFF
J gene: TRBJ1-6; V gene: TRBV11-2; D gene: -; clone size: -; CDR3 DNA: TGTGCCAGCAGCTTTGTACAGGATGGGACACCCCTCCACTTT; CDR3 protein: CASSFVQDGTPLHF
J gene: TRBJ1-2; V gene: TRBV7-2; D gene: TRBD1; clone size: -; CDR3 DNA: TGTGCCAGCAGCTTAGCACGGACAGGTGACTACTATGGCTACACCTTC; CDR3 protein: CASSLARTGDYYGYTF
J gene: TRBJ2-2; V gene: TRBV5-8; D gene: -; clone size: few; CDR3 DNA: TGTGCCAGCAGCTCCCGGACTGGGAGAACCGGGGAGCTGTTTTTT; CDR3 protein: CASSSRTGRTGELFF
J gene: TRBJ2-5; V gene: TRBV5-1; D gene: -; clone size: -; CDR3 DNA: TGCGCCAGCACGGACACCCTACAAGAGACCCAGTACTTC; CDR3 protein: CASTDTLQETQYF
J gene: TRBJ2-5; V gene: TRBV20-1; D gene: TRBD2; clone size: -; CDR3 DNA: TGCAGTGCTCAGTATAGCGGGGGACCGGGGACCCAGTACTTC; CDR3 protein: CSAQYSGGPGTQYF
J gene: TRBJ2-7; V gene: TRBV20-1; D gene: -; clone size: -; CDR3 DNA: TGCAGTGCCATTAGGGCCGGCAGGGCCCGCTACGAGCAGTACTTC; CDR3 protein: CSAIRAGRARYEQYF
J gene: TRBJ2-5; V gene: TRBV28; D gene: -; clone size: few; CDR3 DNA: TGTGCCAGCAGCCGGGGACCATCTCGGTACCAAGAGACCCAGTACTTC; CDR3 protein: CASSRGPSRYQETQYF
J gene: TRBJ2-1; V gene: TRBV20-1; D gene: -; clone size: once; CDR3 DNA: TGCAGTGCTCGGGCCCGGCCCCCCTACAATGAGCAGTTCTTC; CDR3 protein: CSARARPPYNEQFF
J gene: TRBJ2-7; V gene: TRBV12-3/TRBV12-4; D gene: -; clone size: -; CDR3 DNA: TGTGCCAGCAGTCCCTGGACAGAACTTGGCGAGCAGTACTTC; CDR3 protein: CASSPWTELGEQYF
J gene: TRBJ2-1; V gene: TRBV20-1; D gene: -; clone size: few; CDR3 DNA: TGCAGTGCTGTGGTGGGAGTCGGGGAGTTCTTC; CDR3 protein: CSAVVGVGEFF
J gene: TRBJ2-5; V gene: TRBV20-1; D gene: TRBD2; clone size: many; CDR3 DNA: TGCAGTGCTAGGTCCGGACTAGATCGGGAGACCCAGTACTTC; CDR3 protein: CSARSGLDRETQYF
J gene: TRBJ2-7; V gene: TRBV12-3/TRBV12-4; D gene: -; clone size: many; CDR3 DNA: TGTGCCAGCACAGGCAGAAGGGGCGCCTACGAGCAGTACTTC; CDR3 protein: CASTGRRGAYEQYF
J gene: TRBJ1-2; V gene: TRBV5-1; D gene: -; clone size: -; CDR3 DNA: TGCGCCAGCAGCTTGGGACAGGCTACTAACTATGGCTACACCTTC; CDR3 protein: CASSLGQATNYGYTF
J gene: TRBJ1-1; V gene: TRBV5-1; D gene: -; clone size: few; CDR3 DNA: TGCGCCAGCAGCTTGGCCCAAGGCAGTATGAACACTGAAGCTTTCTTT; CDR3 protein: CASSLAQGSMNTEAFF
J gene: TRBJ2-3; V gene: TRBV4-2; D gene: TRBD2; clone size: -; CDR3 DNA: TGTGCCAGCAGCCAAGAGGGCACTAGCGGGGGGGATACGCAGTATTTT; CDR3 protein: CASSQEGTSGGDTQYF
J gene: TRBJ1-4; V gene: TRBV5-6; D gene: -; clone size: few; CDR3 DNA: TGTGCCAGCAGCTTGTTCGGGACTTCAGATGAAAAACTGTTTTTT; CDR3 protein: CASSLFGTSDEKLFF
J gene: TRBJ2-5; V gene: TRBV7-8; D gene: TRBD1; clone size: many; CDR3 DNA: TGTGCCAGCAGCTTTGACAGGGTAGGAGGCGAGACCCAGTACTTC; CDR3 protein: CASSFDRVGGETQYF
J gene: TRBJ2-2; V gene: TRBV3-1; D gene: -; clone size: once; CDR3 DNA: TGTGCCAGCAGCCAACCTTCCCGTGCGGCCGGGGAGCTGTTTTTT; CDR3 protein: CASSQPSRAAGELFF
J gene: TRBJ2-1; V gene: TRBV27; D gene: TRBD1; clone size: few; CDR3 DNA: TGTGCCAGCAGTGGACAGGGAAGGAACAATGAGCAGTTCTTC; CDR3 protein: CASSGQGRNNEQFF
J gene: TRBJ1-2; V gene: TRBV7-9; D gene: -; clone size: few; CDR3 DNA: TGTGCCAGCAGCTTTGGGAGGGGCTACACCTTC; CDR3 protein: CASSFGRGYTF
J gene: TRBJ1-1; V gene: TRBV20-1; D gene: -; clone size: few; CDR3 DNA: TGCAGTGCTAGAGACCGGGGTGGGAACACTGAAGCTTTCTTT; CDR3 protein: CSARDRGGNTEAFF
J gene: TRBJ2-1; V gene: TRBV4-3; D gene: -; clone size: few; CDR3 DNA: TGCGCCAGCAGCCAAGACAGGCAGGGGCAGTTCTTC; CDR3 protein: CASSQDRQGQFF
J gene: TRBJ1-1; V gene: TRBV6-5; D gene: -; clone size: -; CDR3 DNA: TGTGCCAGCAGTTACTCGGGGGGTAGGAACACTGAAGCTTTCTTT; CDR3 protein: CASSYSGGRNTEAFF